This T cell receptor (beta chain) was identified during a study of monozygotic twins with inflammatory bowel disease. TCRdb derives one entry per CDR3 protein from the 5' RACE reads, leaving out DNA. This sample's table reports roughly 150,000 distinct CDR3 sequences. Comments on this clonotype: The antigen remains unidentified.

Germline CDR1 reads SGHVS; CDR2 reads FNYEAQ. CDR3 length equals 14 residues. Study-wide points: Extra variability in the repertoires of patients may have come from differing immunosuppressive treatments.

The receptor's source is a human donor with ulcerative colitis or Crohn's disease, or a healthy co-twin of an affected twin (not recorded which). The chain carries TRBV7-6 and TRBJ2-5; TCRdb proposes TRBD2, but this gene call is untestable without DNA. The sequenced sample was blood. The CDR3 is CASSLATGRETQYF.